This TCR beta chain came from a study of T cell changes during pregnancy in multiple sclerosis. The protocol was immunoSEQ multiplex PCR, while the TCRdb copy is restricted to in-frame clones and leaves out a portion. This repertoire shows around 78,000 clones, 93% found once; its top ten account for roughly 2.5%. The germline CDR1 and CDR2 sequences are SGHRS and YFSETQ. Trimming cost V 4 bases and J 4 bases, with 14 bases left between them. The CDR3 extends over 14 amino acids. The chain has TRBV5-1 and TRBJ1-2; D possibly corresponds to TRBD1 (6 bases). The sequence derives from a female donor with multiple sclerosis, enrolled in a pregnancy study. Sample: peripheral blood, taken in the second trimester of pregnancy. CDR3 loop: CASSAWTEGYGYTF. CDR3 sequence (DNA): TGCGCCAGCAGCGCCTGGACAGAAGGCTATGGCTACACCTTC. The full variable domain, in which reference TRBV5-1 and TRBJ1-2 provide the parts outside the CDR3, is KAGVTQTPRYLIKTRGQQVTLSCSPISGHRSVSWYQQTPGQGLQFLFEYFSETQRNKGNFPGRFSGRQFSNSRSEMNVSTLELGDSALYLCASSAWTEGYGYTFGSGTRLTVV.